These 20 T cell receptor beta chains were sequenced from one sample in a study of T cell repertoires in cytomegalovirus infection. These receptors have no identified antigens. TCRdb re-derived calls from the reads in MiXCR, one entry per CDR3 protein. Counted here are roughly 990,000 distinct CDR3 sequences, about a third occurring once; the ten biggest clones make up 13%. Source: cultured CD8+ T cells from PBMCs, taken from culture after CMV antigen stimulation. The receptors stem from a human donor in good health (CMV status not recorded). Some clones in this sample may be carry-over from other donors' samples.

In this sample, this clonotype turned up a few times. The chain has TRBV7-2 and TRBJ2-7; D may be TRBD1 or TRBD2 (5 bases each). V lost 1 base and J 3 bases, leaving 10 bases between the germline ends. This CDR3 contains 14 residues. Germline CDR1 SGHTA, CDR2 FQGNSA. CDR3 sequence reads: CASSLGDRYYEQYF. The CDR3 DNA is TGTGCCAGCAGCTTAGGGGACCGATACTACGAGCAGTACTTC.

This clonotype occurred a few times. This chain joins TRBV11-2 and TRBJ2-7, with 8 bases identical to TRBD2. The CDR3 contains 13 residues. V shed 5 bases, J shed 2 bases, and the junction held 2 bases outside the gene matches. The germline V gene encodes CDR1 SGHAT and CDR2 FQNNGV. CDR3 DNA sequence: TGTGCCAGCAGCGGAGCGGGAGCCTACGAGCAGTACGTC. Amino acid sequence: CASSGAGAYEQYV.

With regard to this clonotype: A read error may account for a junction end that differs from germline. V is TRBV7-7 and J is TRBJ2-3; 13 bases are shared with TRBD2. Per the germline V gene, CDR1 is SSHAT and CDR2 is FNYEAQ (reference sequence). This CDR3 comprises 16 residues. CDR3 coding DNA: TGTGCTAGCAGCCAACTAGCGGGGGGGCTAACAGATACGCAGTATTTT. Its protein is CASSQLAGGLTDTQYF.

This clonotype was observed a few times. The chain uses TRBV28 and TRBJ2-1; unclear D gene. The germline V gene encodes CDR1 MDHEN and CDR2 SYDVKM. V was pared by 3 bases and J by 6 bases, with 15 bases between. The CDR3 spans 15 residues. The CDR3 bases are TGTGCCAGCAGTTTGGGCACAAGTTCCACCAATGAGCAGTTCTTC. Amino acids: CASSLGTSSTNEQFF.

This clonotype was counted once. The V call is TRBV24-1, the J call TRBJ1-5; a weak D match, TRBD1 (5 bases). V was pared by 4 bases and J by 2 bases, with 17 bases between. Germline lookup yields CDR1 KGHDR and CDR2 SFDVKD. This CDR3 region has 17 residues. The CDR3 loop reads CATSEGRVRPGNQPQHF. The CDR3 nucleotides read TGTGCCACCAGTGAGGGCAGGGTTCGCCCGGGCAATCAGCCCCAGCATTTT.

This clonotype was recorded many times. The DNA for the CDR3 is TGTGCCAGCAGCTTATTCGCCGGGACTAGCGGGGATTGGGCCGCAGATACGCAGTATTTT. It encodes CASSLFAGTSGDWAADTQYF. V usage is TRBV7-3 and J usage is TRBJ2-3, with TRBD2 matching over 13 bases. V shed 2 bases and J 4 bases; nucleotides not matched to a gene: 15. CDR1 and CDR2 from the germline V gene are SGHTA and FQGTGA. This CDR3 has 20 amino acids.

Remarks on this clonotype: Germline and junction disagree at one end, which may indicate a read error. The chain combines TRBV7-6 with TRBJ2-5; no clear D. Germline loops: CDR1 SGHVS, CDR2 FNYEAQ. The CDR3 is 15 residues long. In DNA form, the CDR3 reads TGTGCTAGCAGCTTTCGGTTAAGGGCCGAAGAGACCCAGTACTTC. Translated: CASSFRLRAEETQYF.

CDR3 DNA: TGTGCCAGCAGCGTAGCGCGAGAGTCTGGAAACACCATATATTTT. Its translation: CASSVARESGNTIYF. The rearrangement links TRBV9 to TRBJ1-3; D is unclear. This CDR3 is 15 amino acids long. Germline V gives CDR1 SGDLS, CDR2 YYNGEE. Deletions cut 0 bases from V and 1 base from J, with 8 bases between.

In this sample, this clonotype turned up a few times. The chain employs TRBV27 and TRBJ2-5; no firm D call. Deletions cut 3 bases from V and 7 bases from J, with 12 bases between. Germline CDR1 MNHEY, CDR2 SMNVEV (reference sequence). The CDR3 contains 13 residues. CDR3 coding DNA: TGTGCCAGCAGTTTTCTCCCTCCCGGGACCCAGTACTTC. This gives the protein CASSFLPPGTQYF.

CDR3 coding DNA: TGTGCCAGCAGCTCCACTAGCGTGGGGCGAGGAGAGACCCAGTACTTC. This translates into CASSSTSVGRGETQYF. The chain couples TRBV7-9 to TRBJ2-5; 7 bases map to TRBD2. CDR3 length: 16 amino acids. Germline V gene sequence: CDR1 SEHNR, CDR2 FQNEAQ (reference sequence). Losses at the gene ends were 4 bases for V and 4 bases for J; bases not matched to a gene: 12.

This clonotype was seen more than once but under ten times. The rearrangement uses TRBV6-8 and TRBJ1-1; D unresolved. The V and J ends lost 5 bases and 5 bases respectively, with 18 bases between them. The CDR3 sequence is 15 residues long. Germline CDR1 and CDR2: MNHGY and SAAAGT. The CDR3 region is CASSHSPGGGTEAFF. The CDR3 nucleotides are TGTGCCAGCAGTCATAGTCCCGGCGGAGGGACTGAAGCTTTCTTT.

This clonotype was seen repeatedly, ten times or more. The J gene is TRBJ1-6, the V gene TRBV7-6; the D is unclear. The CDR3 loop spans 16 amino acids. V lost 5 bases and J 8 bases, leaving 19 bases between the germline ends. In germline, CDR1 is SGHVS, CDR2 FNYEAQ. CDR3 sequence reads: CASSPYTGPKDSPLHF. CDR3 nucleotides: TGTGCCAGCAGCCCCTACACCGGGCCAAAGGATTCACCCCTCCACTTT.

The CDR3 DNA sequence: TGTGCCAGTAGGACAGGAGTTCAGCCCCAGCATTTT. Encoded protein: CASRTGVQPQHF. The rearrangement joins TRBV19 to TRBJ1-5, with a tentative D call TRBD1 (6 bases). The germline CDR1 and CDR2 sequences are LNHDA and SQIVND (reference sequence). V shed 6 bases and J shed 6 bases, with 9 bases lying between them. The CDR3 is made up of 12 amino acids.

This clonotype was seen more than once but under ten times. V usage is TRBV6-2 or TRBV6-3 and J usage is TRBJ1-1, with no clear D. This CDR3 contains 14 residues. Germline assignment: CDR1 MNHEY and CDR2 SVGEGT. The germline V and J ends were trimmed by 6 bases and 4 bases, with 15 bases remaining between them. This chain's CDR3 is CASRTPEGSTEAFF. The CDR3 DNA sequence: TGTGCCAGCAGGACCCCGGAGGGAAGCACTGAAGCTTTCTTT.

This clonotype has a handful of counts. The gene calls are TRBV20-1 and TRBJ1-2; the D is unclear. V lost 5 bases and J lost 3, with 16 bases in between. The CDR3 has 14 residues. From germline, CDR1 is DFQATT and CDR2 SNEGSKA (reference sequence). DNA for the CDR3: TGCAGTGCTTCCAAGAGGAGGGAAGACTATGGCTACACCTTC. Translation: CSASKRREDYGYTF.

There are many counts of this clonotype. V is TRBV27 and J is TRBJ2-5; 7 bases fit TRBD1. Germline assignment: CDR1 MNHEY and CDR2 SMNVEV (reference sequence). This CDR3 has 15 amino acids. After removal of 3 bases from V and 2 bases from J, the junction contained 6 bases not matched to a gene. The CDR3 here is CASSLVAGGQETQYF. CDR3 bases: TGTGCCAGCAGTTTGGTGGCAGGGGGTCAAGAGACCCAGTACTTC.

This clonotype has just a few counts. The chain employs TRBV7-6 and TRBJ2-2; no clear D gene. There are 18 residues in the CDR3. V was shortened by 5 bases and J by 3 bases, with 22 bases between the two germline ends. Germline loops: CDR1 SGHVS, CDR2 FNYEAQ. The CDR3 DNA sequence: TGTGCCAGCAGCGTTACTACCCTGGGCCTACCTCACACCGGGGAGCTGTTTTTT. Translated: CASSVTTLGLPHTGELFF.

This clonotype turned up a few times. The DNA of the CDR3 is TGTGCCAGCACCATTGGCTCTGGGGCCAACGTCCTGACTTTC. Translated: CASTIGSGANVLTF. V usage is TRBV6-5 and J usage is TRBJ2-6; unclear D gene. From germline, CDR1 is MNHEY and CDR2 SVGAGI. With 7 bases removed from V and 0 bases from J, the gap between germline ends came to 7 bases. The CDR3 has 14 residues.

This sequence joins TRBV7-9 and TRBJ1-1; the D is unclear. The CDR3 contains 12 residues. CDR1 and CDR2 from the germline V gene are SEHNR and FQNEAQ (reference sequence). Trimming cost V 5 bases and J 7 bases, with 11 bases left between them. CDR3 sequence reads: CASSGVAVEAFF. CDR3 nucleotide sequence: TGTGCCAGCAGCGGTGTAGCCGTTGAAGCTTTCTTT.

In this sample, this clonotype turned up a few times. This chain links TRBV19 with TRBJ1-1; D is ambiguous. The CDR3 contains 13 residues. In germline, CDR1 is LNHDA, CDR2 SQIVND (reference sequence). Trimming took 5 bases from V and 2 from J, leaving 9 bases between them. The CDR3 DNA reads TGTGCCAGTAGTCGGACCCTTAACACTGAAGCTTTCTTT. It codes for CASSRTLNTEAFF.